Shown below are 14 T cell receptor beta chains from a single sample sequenced in a study of CD8+ T cells in alopecia areata. cDNA prepared by RNA extraction and subsequent reverse transcription served as the template for sequencing. The protocol was immunoSEQ multiplex PCR, while the TCRdb copy is restricted to in-frame clones and leaves out a portion. The sample lists 90,000 to 120,000 clones, roughly 84% occurring once. Documented treatment: oral pan-JAK inhibitor, 5-10 mg twice daily. Specimen: CD8+ T cells sorted from blood, collected at week 24, from a patient treated with tofacitinib. The source is a human donor with alopecia areata.

This clone was counted a few times. The J gene is TRBJ2-7, the V gene TRBV19; D might be TRBD2 (5 bases). This CDR3 is 14 amino acids long. Germline loops: CDR1 LNHDA, CDR2 SQIVND (reference sequence). V lost 7 bases, J lost 2 bases, and 15 bases lay in between. CDR3 in DNA: TGTGCCAGTAATGAGGGAACCTCAGCCTACGAGCAGTACTTC. Translation: CASNEGTSAYEQYF. The entire variable domain, with the rest obtained from reference TRBV19 and TRBJ2-7, is as follows: DGGITQSPKYLFRKEGQNVTLSCEQNLNHDAMYWYRQDPGQGLRLIYYSQIVNDFQKGDIAEGYSVSREKKESFPLTVTSAQKNPTAFYLCASNEGTSAYEQYFGPGTRLTVT.

The rearrangement links TRBV11-3 to TRBJ2-7, with 7 positions matching TRBD2. Losses at the gene ends were 5 bases for V and 0 bases for J; bases not matched to a gene: 4. This CDR3 spans 14 amino acids. Germline CDR1 is SGHNT and CDR2 is YENEEA. The CDR3 DNA reads as TGTGCCAGCAGCCCGGGACTACCCTCCTACGAGCAGTACTTC. Residues: CASSPGLPSYEQYF. Full variable domain (remainder filled in from reference TRBV11-3 and TRBJ2-7): EAGVVQSPRYKIIEKKQPVAFWCNPISGHNTLYWYLQNLGQGPELLIRYENEEAVDDSQLPKDRFSAERLKGVDSTLKIQPAELGDSAVYLCASSPGLPSYEQYFGPGTRLTVT.

The chain carries TRBV14 and TRBJ2-1; maybe TRBD2 (6 bases). The ends were cut back, 4 bases at V and 3 bases at J, with 16 bases in the middle. CDR1 and CDR2 from the germline V gene are SGHDN and FVKESK. CDR3 size: 16 residues. CDR3 amino acids: CASSPTLGGVYNEQFF. The CDR3 DNA sequence: TGTGCCAGCAGCCCTACTTTAGGCGGGGTCTACAATGAGCAGTTCTTC. The whole variable domain, filled in from reference TRBV14 and TRBJ2-1, reads EAGVTQFPSHSVIEKGQTVTLRCDPISGHDNLYWYRRVMGKEIKFLLHFVKESKQDESGMPNNRFLAERTGGTYSTLKVQPAELEDSGVYFCASSPTLGGVYNEQFFGPGTRLTVL.

The rearrangement links TRBV5-4 to TRBJ1-2, with D perhaps matching TRBD1 (6 bases). CDR1 and CDR2 (germline): SGHNT, YYREEE (reference sequence). The CDR3 covers 13 residues. The V gene lost 3 bases and the J gene lost 4 bases, with 10 bases spanning the gap. The CDR3 DNA follows: TGTGCCAGCAGCTCAGGGGAACTCTATGGCTACACCTTC. Residues: CASSSGELYGYTF.

The V gene is TRBV14, the J gene TRBJ1-1; 9 bases map to TRBD1. This CDR3 is built from 17 residues. J lost 6 bases, V lost 4 bases, and 15 bases had no gene match. CDR1 is SGHDN and CDR2 is FVKESK in the germline V gene. CDR3 amino acids: CASSLQERYGQGPEAFF. The CDR3 region has the DNA TGTGCCAGCAGCCTACAAGAAAGATATGGACAGGGGCCTGAAGCTTTCTTT.

This sequence joins TRBV27 and TRBJ1-1, with D perhaps TRBD1 (6 bases). Germline V gives CDR1 MNHEY, CDR2 SMNVEV (reference sequence). Deletions cut 3 bases from V and 5 bases from J, with 10 bases between. This CDR3 comprises 13 residues. This chain's CDR3 is CASSFRGGTEAFF. The CDR3 coding sequence is TGTGCCAGCAGTTTCAGGGGTGGGACTGAAGCTTTCTTT.

The CDR3 region has the DNA TGTGCCAGCAGCCCGATTACAGGGGAGAACACTGAAGCTTTCTTT. As protein: CASSPITGENTEAFF. The chain is built from TRBV7-4 and TRBJ1-1; 7 bases are shared with TRBD1. Germline trimming cut 5 bases from V and 1 base from J; bases unmatched to any gene: 7. The CDR3 runs 15 residues. Per the germline V gene, CDR1 is SGHVT and CDR2 is SQSDAQ.

This chain uses TRBV27 with TRBJ2-2; TRBD1 aligns across 9 bases. Germline values: CDR1 MNHEY, CDR2 SMNVEV (reference sequence). V trimming: 3 bases; J trimming: 5 bases; junction bases outside the gene matches: 13. CDR3 length equals 18 residues. The CDR3 sequence: CASSLDPWLQGATGELFF. CDR3 DNA sequence: TGTGCCAGCAGTTTGGACCCTTGGTTACAGGGGGCGACCGGGGAGCTGTTTTTT.

This chain connects TRBV23-1 to TRBJ2-7; tentative D call: TRBD1 (5 bases). TRBV23-1 is identified as an open reading frame with a role that is uncertain. V lost 4 bases and J 6 bases, leaving 19 bases between the germline ends. This CDR3 contains 15 residues. This chain's CDR3 is CASSREGDLIGEQYF. The CDR3 nucleotides read TGCGCCAGCAGTCGGGAAGGGGATCTTATAGGCGAGCAGTACTTC.

The J gene is TRBJ2-5, the V gene TRBV7-9; D may match TRBD1 or TRBD2 (5 bases each). V was clipped by 3 bases and J by 5 bases, with 10 bases between them. From germline, CDR1 is SEHNR and CDR2 FQNEAQ (reference sequence). CDR3 size: 13 residues. CDR3 sequence: CASSFEGLETQYF. The DNA of the CDR3 is TGTGCCAGCAGCTTTGAGGGGTTGGAGACCCAGTACTTC.

This sequence joins TRBV2 and TRBJ2-6; no clear D. CDR1 is SNHLY, CDR2 FYNNEI, per germline. V lost 3 bases and J lost 1, with 10 bases in between. The CDR3 runs 16 residues. The CDR3 protein is CASSEPFRSGANVLTF. The CDR3 DNA sequence: TGTGCCAGCAGTGAGCCCTTTCGGTCTGGGGCCAACGTCCTGACTTTC.

The chain joins TRBV4-3 to TRBJ1-5; D gene uncertain. This CDR3 has 15 residues. The germline gives CDR1 LGHNA, CDR2 YSLEER. The V end lost 0 bases, the J end lost 4 bases, and 10 bases lay between the germline ends. CDR3 bases: TGCGCCAGCAGCCAAGATTTGTCAGAGAATCAGCCCCAGCATTTT. The encoded protein is CASSQDLSENQPQHF.

In DNA, the CDR3 is TGTGCCAGCAGGTCCACCGAGCCCGGTCCCTACAATGAGCAGTTCTTC. It is translated as CASRSTEPGPYNEQFF. The gene calls are TRBV5-6 and TRBJ2-1; D is undetermined. V dropped 5 bases and J dropped 2 bases, with 17 bases sitting between them. CDR1 SGHDT and CDR2 YYEEEE come from the germline V gene. CDR3 length equals 16 residues.

The V call is TRBV4-2, the J call TRBJ2-7; the D gene is possibly TRBD2 (6 bases). From germline, CDR1 is LGHNA and CDR2 YNFKEQ. V lost 3 bases to trimming and J lost 3 bases, with 12 bases between them. The CDR3 consists of 14 residues. The CDR3 reads CASSQGGEDYEQYF. The CDR3 DNA is TGTGCCAGCAGCCAGGGCGGGGAGGACTACGAGCAGTACTTC.